This T cell receptor beta chain is from a study of T-cell reconstitution after alpha-beta-depleted transplantation in children. CDR3 length: 15 amino acids. V trimming: 0 bases; J trimming: 6 bases; junction bases outside the gene matches: 6. Germline CDR1 MNHEY, CDR2 SVGAGI. During its preparation, the TCRbeta library received unique molecular identifiers. TCRdb itself ran the PCR reads through MiXCR, one entry per CDR3 protein. The table has over 550,000 distinct CDR3 sequences, about 11% seen once. The sample was PBMCs from the stem cell graft donor, taken from the stem cell graft. This chain connects TRBV6-5 to TRBJ2-7, with 9 bases matching TRBD2. The sequence came from a human donor who donated a stem cell graft to a child with acute myeloid leukemia. The DNA of the CDR3 is TGTGCCAGCAGTTACTCGGCGGGAGGGCCGGGCGAGCAGTACTTC. Translated, it gives CASSYSAGGPGEQYF.